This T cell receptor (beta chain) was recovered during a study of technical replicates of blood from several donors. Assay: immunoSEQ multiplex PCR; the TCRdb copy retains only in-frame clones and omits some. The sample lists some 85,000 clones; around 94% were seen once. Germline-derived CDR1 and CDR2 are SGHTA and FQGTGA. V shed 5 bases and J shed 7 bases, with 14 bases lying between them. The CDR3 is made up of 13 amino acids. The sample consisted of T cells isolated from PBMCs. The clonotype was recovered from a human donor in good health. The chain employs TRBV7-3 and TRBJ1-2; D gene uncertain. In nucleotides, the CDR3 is TGTGCCAGCAGCCAAGTTACGGGAGGTGGCTACACCTTC. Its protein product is CASSQVTGGGYTF.